Presented here are 25 T cell receptor beta chains from one specimen sequenced in a study of T cells in Graves' hyperthyroidism and ophthalmopathy (dated by TCRdb to about 2019). Library preparation employed multiplex PCR. The reads were generated on an Illumina HiSeq 2000. TCR beta CDR3 regions were amplified from RNA transcripts. A first-round RT-PCR of the TCR CDR3 used the HTBI primer set with the Qiagen OneStep RT-PCR kit. Using fastp at Q25 and MiXCR, TCRdb reprocessed the public reads and kept productive beta chains. Each CDR3 protein appears once, grouped with its most common genes and DNA. The sample has 500,000 to 600,000 distinct CDR3 sequences on record, roughly 46% of them singletons. Around a fifth of the sample is in the top ten clones. Material: peripheral blood or thyroid tissue (not recorded which). The receptors were sampled from an adult woman with Graves' disease, either hyperthyroidism or ophthalmopathy (not recorded which).

This sequence joins TRBV6-1 and TRBJ1-1; D is undetermined. The CDR3 is made up of 13 amino acids. Per germline, CDR1 MNHNS and CDR2 SASEGT. V was cut by 6 bases and J by 7 bases, with 15 bases left in between. The CDR3 nucleotides read TGTGCCAGCAGACCAGTTGCAACTAATGAAGCTTTCTTT. Translated, it gives CASRPVATNEAFF.

This clonotype was seen repeatedly, ten times or more. The chain uses TRBV6-5 and TRBJ2-7, with TRBD2 matching 12 bases. From germline, CDR1 is MNHEY and CDR2 SVGAGI. After removal of 5 bases from V and 5 bases from J, the junction contained 10 bases not matched to a gene. This CDR3 is built from 16 residues. CDR3 protein: CASSTGLAGPRDEQYF. DNA of the CDR3: TGTGCCAGCAGTACAGGACTAGCGGGACCCCGGGACGAGCAGTACTTC.

The genes are TRBV19 and TRBJ1-1; possible D gene TRBD1, 5 bases. The CDR3 extends over 13 amino acids. Trimming cost V 5 bases and J 1 base, with 8 bases left between them. CDR1 LNHDA and CDR2 SQIVND come from the germline V gene (reference sequence). The CDR3 DNA is TGTGCCAGTAGTGACCAGGGGAACACTGAAGCTTTCTTT. The encoded protein is CASSDQGNTEAFF.

This clonotype appeared many times. The J gene is TRBJ2-7, the V gene TRBV12-3 or TRBV12-4; TRBD1 aligns across 9 bases. The CDR3 extends over 12 amino acids. V was pared by 6 bases and J by 6 bases, with 3 bases of the junction left unmatched. CDR3 amino acids: CASSWTGVEQYF. CDR3 DNA sequence: TGTGCCAGCAGCTGGACAGGGGTCGAGCAGTACTTC.

This clonotype was detected ten times or more. In DNA form, the CDR3 reads TGCAGTGCCCAGGGGGGTAATGAAAAACTGTTTTTT. Its translation: CSAQGGNEKLFF. The genes are TRBV20-1 and TRBJ1-4; 7 bases align to TRBD1. The CDR3 contains 12 residues. Germline loops: CDR1 DFQATT, CDR2 SNEGSKA (reference sequence). The ends lost 6 bases at V and 4 bases at J; junction bases unmatched: 2.

The V and J genes are TRBV29-1 and TRBJ1-2, with a tentative D call TRBD1 (5 bases). Germline-derived CDR1 and CDR2 are SQVTM and ANQGSEA. Trimming pared 7 bases from V and 8 bases from J, leaving 17 bases between. The CDR3 contains 12 residues. This chain's CDR3 is CSDRAPGGGYTF. The CDR3, as DNA: TGCAGCGATCGGGCTCCGGGGGGAGGCTACACCTTC.

The chain has TRBV28 and TRBJ1-6, with D perhaps TRBD1 (6 bases). CDR1 MDHEN and CDR2 SYDVKM come from the germline V gene. The CDR3 consists of 14 residues. V was clipped by 3 bases and J by 10 bases, with 13 bases between them. The CDR3 DNA is TGTGCCAGCAGTTTGGTCCAGGGGAACTCACCCCTCCACTTT. This translates into CASSLVQGNSPLHF.

This clonotype was found many times. The chain employs TRBV5-1 and TRBJ2-5, with a weak D call TRBD1 (6 bases). V lost 2 bases to trimming and J lost 0 bases, with 11 bases between them. Germline CDR1 reads SGHRS; CDR2 reads YFSETQ. This CDR3 is built from 15 residues. The CDR3 DNA sequence: TGCGCCAGCAGCTTACACAGGACAGACCAAGAGACCCAGTACTTC. It codes for CASSLHRTDQETQYF.

There are many counts of this clonotype. The genes are TRBV4-1 and TRBJ1-5; 8 nucleotides align to TRBD1. This CDR3 region has 16 residues. Trimming cost V 4 bases and J 7 bases; bases outside gene matches: 12. Germline values: CDR1 MGHRA, CDR2 YSYEKL. The CDR3 reads CASSLPSGTGGQPQHF. The CDR3 DNA reads as TGCGCCAGCAGCCTTCCCAGCGGGACAGGTGGGCAGCCCCAGCATTTT.

This chain uses TRBV7-2 with TRBJ1-2, with D possibly TRBD1 on 5 matching bases. The CDR3 is made up of 13 amino acids. The ends were cut back, 1 base at V and 8 bases at J, with 11 bases in the middle. Germline CDR1 is SGHTA and CDR2 is FQGNSA. The chain's CDR3 is CASSLEWGRGYTF. CDR3 in DNA: TGTGCCAGCAGCTTAGAGTGGGGACGAGGCTACACCTTC.

This clonotype was picked up many times. V is TRBV7-9 and J is TRBJ1-2; D gene uncertain. V was clipped by 1 base and J by 5 bases, with 14 bases between them. Germline-derived CDR1 and CDR2 are SEHNR and FQNEAQ (reference sequence). There are 15 residues in the CDR3. CDR3 DNA sequence: TGTGCCAGCAGCTTAGTGCTACCGGGGAGTTATGGCTACACCTTC. Encoded protein: CASSLVLPGSYGYTF.

This chain connects TRBV7-9 to TRBJ2-5, with TRBD2 matching over 7 bases. Germline CDR1 reads SEHNR; CDR2 reads FQNEAQ (reference sequence). Germline trimming cut 4 bases from V and 1 base from J; bases unmatched to any gene: 9. The CDR3 runs 16 residues. The CDR3 DNA reads TGTGCCAGCAGCTGGGGAGGGCGGGAGCTCCAAGAGACCCAGTACTTC. Translation: CASSWGGRELQETQYF.

The rearrangement joins TRBV12-3 or TRBV12-4 to TRBJ1-5, with D possibly being TRBD1 (5 bases). The CDR3 runs 11 residues. Trimming removed 6 bases at V and 14 bases at J, with 14 bases between. CDR3 in DNA: TGTGCCAGCAGCCAAACAGGCTACGAGCATTTT. It translates to CASSQTGYEHF.

This chain joins TRBV19 and TRBJ1-1; tentatively, D is TRBD1 (6 bases). V was shortened by 6 bases and J by 5 bases, with 16 bases between the two germline ends. The CDR3 runs 14 residues. The germline gives CDR1 LNHDA, CDR2 SQIVND (reference sequence). CDR3 in amino acids: CASRPGTGWTEAFF. The DNA for the CDR3 is TGTGCCAGTAGACCCGGCACAGGGTGGACTGAAGCTTTCTTT.

This clonotype was picked up a small number of times. The CDR3 DNA reads as TGTGCCAGCAAGAGCAGTCCGGACACCGGGGAGCTGTTTTTT. Translating gives CASKSSPDTGELFF. The chain joins TRBV2 to TRBJ2-2; D is undetermined. CDR1 is SNHLY and CDR2 is FYNNEI in the germline V gene. The CDR3 extends over 14 amino acids. Trimming left V 7 bases short and J 3 bases short, with 12 bases between. The full variable domain, completed using reference TRBV2 and TRBJ2-2, is EPEVTQTPSHQVTQMGQEVILRCVPISNHLYFYWYRQILGQKVEFLVSFYNNEISEKSEIFDDQFSVERPDGSNFTLKIRSTKLEDSAMYFCASKSSPDTGELFFGEGSRLTVL.

Only a few counts were recorded for this clonotype. J is TRBJ2-1 and V is TRBV7-9; D possibly matches TRBD1 or TRBD2 (5 bases each). The germline CDR1 and CDR2 sequences are SEHNR and FQNEAQ (reference sequence). Trimming removed 1 base at V and 8 bases at J, with 6 bases between. The CDR3 loop spans 12 amino acids. CDR3 nucleotides: TGTGCCAGCAGCTTAGGGGGGTATGAGCAGTTCTTC. This translates into CASSLGGYEQFF. The full variable domain, in which reference TRBV7-9 and TRBJ2-1 provide the parts outside the CDR3, is DTGVSQNPRHKITKRGQNVTFRCDPISEHNRLYWYRQTLGQGPEFLTYFQNEAQLEKSRLLSDRFSAERPKGSFSTLEIQRTEQGDSAMYLCASSLGGYEQFFGPGTRLTVL.

This sequence joins TRBV10-1 and TRBJ1-5, with D unclear. In germline, CDR1 is WNHNN, CDR2 SYGVQD (reference sequence). The CDR3 length is 16 residues. Trimming stripped 10 bases from V and 1 base from J, with 20 bases between. The CDR3 region has the DNA TGCGCCACCCGGGAGGGTCGGGGTATGAGCAATCAGCCCCAGCATTTT. This translates into CATREGRGMSNQPQHF.

V and J are TRBV7-2 and TRBJ1-2; the D is unclear. Trimming cost V 6 bases and J 7 bases, with 18 bases left between them. The CDR3 has 14 amino acids. Per the germline V gene, CDR1 is SGHTA and CDR2 is FQGNSA. The chain's CDR3 is CASSPRGPIGGYTF. Written as DNA, the CDR3 is TGTGCCAGCAGTCCGCGGGGTCCCATCGGTGGCTACACCTTC.

About this clonotype: A much larger clone lies one base from this, so it may be a read error. This chain connects TRBV10-3 to TRBJ1-1; D gene uncertain. The CDR3 length is 13 residues. The V end was cut by 6 bases, the J end by 1 base, with 9 bases between. The germline V gene has CDR1 ENHRY and CDR2 SYGVKD. The CDR3, as DNA: TGTGCCATCAGCGGGATTGAGAACACTGAAGCTTTCTTT. Translating it yields CAISGIENTEAFF.

In its sample, this clonotype was seen many times. V gene TRBV12-3 or TRBV12-4 combines with J gene TRBJ2-7; possible D gene TRBD2, 5 bases. The CDR3 length is 19 residues. The germline V and J ends were trimmed by 1 base and 2 bases, with 24 bases remaining between them. The CDR3 bases are TGTGCCAGCAGTTTAGGTGGATGGCGGGCAGGTGGTCGGGCCTACGAGCAGTACTTC. The encoded protein is CASSLGGWRAGGRAYEQYF.

The V gene is TRBV5-6, the J gene TRBJ2-5, with D perhaps matching TRBD1 (6 bases). The CDR3 length is 11 residues. Germline lookup yields CDR1 SGHDT and CDR2 YYEEEE. The V and J ends lost 7 bases and 7 bases respectively, with 11 bases between them. CDR3 in DNA: TGTGCCAGCTCGCAGGGGCCGACCCAGTACTTC. Translation: CASSQGPTQYF.

The table lists this clonotype with a few counts. The chain recombines TRBV3-1 with TRBJ2-7; 11 bases agree with TRBD1. With V trimmed by 3 bases and J by 6 bases, 1 base remained unmatched. This CDR3 contains 13 residues. CDR1 is LGHDT, CDR2 YNNKEL, per germline (reference sequence). The CDR3 loop is CASSHGTGGEQYF. The CDR3 region has the DNA TGTGCCAGCAGCCATGGGACAGGGGGCGAGCAGTACTTC.

This clonotype occurred many times. This chain connects TRBV28 to TRBJ2-6, with D possibly matching TRBD1 (6 bases). The CDR3 spans 15 residues. Per germline, CDR1 MDHEN and CDR2 SYDVKM. The germline V and J ends were trimmed by 6 bases and 2 bases, with 11 bases remaining between them. CDR3 sequence reads: CASSETGTGANVLTF. CDR3 in DNA: TGTGCCAGCAGCGAAACAGGGACTGGGGCCAACGTCCTGACTTTC. Using reference TRBV28 and TRBJ2-6 for the parts outside the CDR3, the full variable domain is DVKVTQSSRYLVKRTGEKVFLECVQDMDHENMFWYRQDPGLGLRLIYFSYDVKMKEKGDIPEGYSVSREKKERFSLILESASTNQTSMYLCASSETGTGANVLTFGAGSRLTVL.

On this clonotype: This may be a read error, as it is one base from a much larger clone. The CDR3 DNA reads TGTGCCAGCAGTTTGGGTAGCAGCCAGTATAGGTGGGAGCTGCTTTTT. Translation: CASSLGSSQYRWELLF. This chain joins TRBV7-3 and TRBJ2-2; maybe TRBD2 (5 bases). Germline CDR1 and CDR2: SGHTA and FQGTGA. The length of the CDR3 is 16 residues.

The gene calls are TRBV15 and TRBJ1-5; 9 bases agree with TRBD1. Germline V gene lookup returns CDR1 LNHNV and CDR2 YYDKDF (reference sequence). This CDR3 has 13 residues. The junction had 5 bases not matched to a gene; V was cut back by 5 bases and J by 9 bases. This CDR3 reads CATSRDRDGPQHF. The CDR3 bases are TGTGCCACCAGCCGGGACAGGGATGGGCCCCAGCATTTT.